This is a list of T cell receptor beta chains from one sample in a study of PD-1 blockade in classical Hodgkin lymphoma. Clones were sequenced by immunoSEQ multiplex PCR, and TCRdb holds only the in-frame ones, with some missing. The sample holds some 26,000 clones; roughly 84% are singletons and the top ten take more than 1.5%. The material was CD4+ T cells from blood, obtained at baseline. These receptors came from a human donor with classical Hodgkin lymphoma. Each CDR3 is given with its conserved first and last residue. D genes are given only for firm matches. Clone size is not always given. Where it is, it says once, few, many or a class for expanded clones.

abundance,j_gene,d_gene,v_gene,CDR3nt,CDR3aa
.,TRBJ2-5,TRBD1,TRBV5-1,TGCGCCAGCAGCTTGGCAGGAGGACAGGGACCAGAGACCCAGTACTTC,CASSLAGGQGPETQYF
.,TRBJ1-6,.,TRBV7-9,TGTGCCAGCTCAACAGCGCAATATAATTCACCCCTCCACTTT,CASSTAQYNSPLHF
.,TRBJ2-1,TRBD2,TRBV28,TGTGCCAGCAGTTTGCGGGGGGGCCTCAATGAGCAGTTCTTC,CASSLRGGLNEQFF
.,TRBJ2-1,.,TRBV7-2,TGTGCCAGCAGTCCGGACGGCACCATCCAAGGGAATGAGCAGTTCTTC,CASSPDGTIQGNEQFF
.,TRBJ2-1,TRBD1,TRBV7-9,TGTGCCAGCAGCTTCCAGGGGGTTGAGCAGTTCTTC,CASSFQGVEQFF
.,TRBJ1-5,.,TRBV29-1,TGCAGCGTTGCATCCGGAGGGACTCAACAGCCCCAGCATTTT,CSVASGGTQQPQHF
.,TRBJ1-4,.,TRBV6-1,TGTGCCAGCAGTGACTACAGTATTAATGAAAAACTGTTTTTT,CASSDYSINEKLFF
.,TRBJ1-2,.,TRBV7-2,TGTGCCAGCAGCTTAGACTCAGGACATCCAGTCCGTGGCTACACCTTC,CASSLDSGHPVRGYTF
.,TRBJ1-1,.,TRBV5-6,TGTGCCAGCAGCTTTAATCGGAACACTGAAGCTTTCTTT,CASSFNRNTEAFF
.,TRBJ1-2,TRBD1,TRBV6-5,TGTGCCAGCAGTTCGTCCGGGACAGGGAGAGGCTACACCTTC,CASSSSGTGRGYTF
.,TRBJ2-7,TRBD1,TRBV5-1,TGCGCCAGCAGCTTGGCCAGGGGGAGCGGCTTAAGCTCCTACGAGCAGTACTTC,CASSLARGSGLSSYEQYF
.,TRBJ2-7,TRBD1,TRBV29-1,TGCAGCGTAAGACAGGGGAGGTCCTACGAGCAGTACTTC,CSVRQGRSYEQYF
once,TRBJ2-1,.,TRBV9,TGTGCCAGCAGTCTTGACGGGAGCTCCTACAATGAGCAGTTCTTC,CASSLDGSSYNEQFF
.,TRBJ2-1,.,TRBV5-1,TGCGCCAGCAGCTTGGGACCTAACAATGAGCAGTTCTTC,CASSLGPNNEQFF
few,TRBJ1-1,TRBD1,TRBV29-1,TGCAGCGTTTTTCGACAGGGGATTGAAGCTTTCTTT,CSVFRQGIEAFF
.,TRBJ2-3,.,TRBV11-3,TGTGCCAGCAGCTTACGTACATCGGATACGCAGTATTTT,CASSLRTSDTQYF
.,TRBJ2-1,.,TRBV7-2,TGTGCCAGCAGCCTCGGGGCGAGCTCCTACAATGAGCAGTTCTTC,CASSLGASSYNEQFF
.,TRBJ1-5,.,TRBV6-1,TGTGCCAGCAGTAATTTGGGGGGGAGGCCCCAGCATTTT,CASSNLGGRPQHF
once,TRBJ2-1,.,TRBV10-3,TGTGCCATCTCGGGCAGGGAAGGAAATGAGCAGTTCTTC,CAISGREGNEQFF
.,TRBJ1-1,.,TRBV12-5,TGTGCTAGTGGTTTGGGACGGCACACTGAAGCTTTCTTT,CASGLGRHTEAFF
.,TRBJ2-1,.,TRBV5-1,TGCGCCAGCAGCACGGACGGAGCCTACAATGAGCAGTTCTTC,CASSTDGAYNEQFF
.,TRBJ2-4,.,TRBV29-1,TGCAGCGTTGAGTCGTCAGGGGAGAACATTCAGTACTTC,CSVESSGENIQYF
.,TRBJ1-3,.,TRBV7-2,TGTGCCAGCAGCCAGATGGGGCCGGACTCTGGAAACACCATATATTTT,CASSQMGPDSGNTIYF
.,TRBJ2-2,.,TRBV7-2,TGTGCCAGCAGCTTAGACCTTAACACCGGGGAGCTGTTTTTT,CASSLDLNTGELFF
few,TRBJ2-7,TRBD1,TRBV5-1,TGCGCCAGCAGCTCCTCGGTGGGACAGGATTACTCCTACGAGCAGTACTTC,CASSSSVGQDYSYEQYF
.,TRBJ2-7,TRBD2,TRBV10-3,TGTGCCATCGGGGGGGGTAGCTACGAGCAGTACTTC,CAIGGGSYEQYF
few,TRBJ2-1,.,TRBV28,TGTGCCAGCAGTTTCTGGGGCCCCAGTGGGTATGAGCAGTTCTTC,CASSFWGPSGYEQFF
.,TRBJ2-3,.,TRBV6-5,TGTGCCAGCAGTGGACTATACACAGATACGCAGTATTTT,CASSGLYTDTQYF
.,TRBJ2-7,.,TRBV19,TGTGCCAGTAGTATAGCCCCCGGACAGAAACCCTACGAGCAGTACTTC,CASSIAPGQKPYEQYF
.,TRBJ1-5,.,TRBV19,TGTGCCAGTAGTCAACCCAGGAACACTATTAGCAATCAGCCCCAGCATTTT,CASSQPRNTISNQPQHF
once,TRBJ2-2,TRBD2,TRBV7-9,TGTGCCAGCAGCTCCGGACTAGCGGGGACCGGGGAGCTGTTTTTT,CASSSGLAGTGELFF
.,TRBJ2-1,TRBD1,TRBV5-5,TGTGCCAGCAGCTTCGGTGTGGACAGGGTAGGTGAGCAGTTCTTC,CASSFGVDRVGEQFF
.,TRBJ1-5,TRBD1,TRBV19,TGTGCCAGTATTAAGAGCCCGGGACAGGGGTTTCAGCCCCAGCATTTT,CASIKSPGQGFQPQHF
.,TRBJ2-3,.,TRBV18,TGTGCCAGCTCACGGGGGGCTAGCACAGATACGCAGTATTTT,CASSRGASTDTQYF
.,TRBJ2-7,.,TRBV7-2,TGTGCCAGCAGCCGAAGCTCCTACGAGCAGTACTTC,CASSRSSYEQYF
few,TRBJ1-1,.,TRBV11-3,TGTGCCAGCAGCCTTGGGGTAAACACTGAAGCTTTCTTT,CASSLGVNTEAFF
.,TRBJ1-4,.,TRBV5-1,TGCGCCAGCAAGATAACTACAACTAATGAAAAACTGTTTTTT,CASKITTTNEKLFF
.,TRBJ1-2,.,TRBV2,TGTGCCAGCAGTGCCGATTGGGCCTTGTATGGCTACACCTTC,CASSADWALYGYTF
.,TRBJ1-6,.,TRBV7-2,TGTGCCAGCAGCTTTCCACAGGAGAATTCACCCCTCCACTTT,CASSFPQENSPLHF
.,TRBJ1-2,.,TRBV18,TGTGCCAGCTCTCCGGACAGAGACTATGGCTACACCTTC,CASSPDRDYGYTF
medium-sized,TRBJ2-4,.,TRBV4-1,TGCGCCAGCAGCTACGACGGAAAAAACATTCAGTACTTC,CASSYDGKNIQYF
.,TRBJ2-1,TRBD2,TRBV2,TGTGCCAGCATCAGCGGGGGGGCCTTGAATGAGCAGTTCTTC,CASISGGALNEQFF
.,TRBJ1-1,.,TRBV7-3,TGTGCCAGCAGCTTAAGCGTGAACACTGAAGCTTTCTTT,CASSLSVNTEAFF
few,TRBJ1-1,.,TRBV7-8,TGTGCCAGCGGCACTAGAGGGGGGCAAGCTTTCTTT,CASGTRGGQAFF
.,TRBJ2-3,TRBD2,TRBV5-8,TGTGCCAGCAGCTTGGGGCTAGCGGGGGCCACAGATACGCAGTATTTT,CASSLGLAGATDTQYF
.,TRBJ1-4,.,TRBV19,TGTGCCAGTAGTATAGGCGGACTGACTAATGAAAAACTGTTTTTT,CASSIGGLTNEKLFF
.,TRBJ1-2,.,TRBV28,TGTGCCAGCAGTGTCAGCGCCACGACATATGGCTACACCTTC,CASSVSATTYGYTF
.,TRBJ1-6,.,TRBV7-2,TGTGCCAGCAGCAGTTCCGGGAGTTACTCCTATAATTCACCCCTCCACTTT,CASSSSGSYSYNSPLHF
medium-sized,TRBJ1-2,TRBD1,TRBV29-1,TGCAGCGTTGAACAGGGGGCGCGTGGCTACACCTTC,CSVEQGARGYTF
few,TRBJ2-3,.,TRBV7-2,TGTGCCAGCAGCTTAGCAGGGGGCACAGATACGCAGTATTTT,CASSLAGGTDTQYF
.,TRBJ1-1,.,TRBV6-5,TGTGCCAGCAGTTACTCCGAATTTGGTGAAGCTTTCTTT,CASSYSEFGEAFF
few,TRBJ2-1,.,TRBV2,TGTGCCACCGGCATGGGATTACCAGGTGAGCAGTTCTTC,CATGMGLPGEQFF
once,TRBJ1-4,.,TRBV21-1,TGTGCCAGCAGCAAATATGGGGATACTAATGAAAAACTGTTTTTT,CASSKYGDTNEKLFF